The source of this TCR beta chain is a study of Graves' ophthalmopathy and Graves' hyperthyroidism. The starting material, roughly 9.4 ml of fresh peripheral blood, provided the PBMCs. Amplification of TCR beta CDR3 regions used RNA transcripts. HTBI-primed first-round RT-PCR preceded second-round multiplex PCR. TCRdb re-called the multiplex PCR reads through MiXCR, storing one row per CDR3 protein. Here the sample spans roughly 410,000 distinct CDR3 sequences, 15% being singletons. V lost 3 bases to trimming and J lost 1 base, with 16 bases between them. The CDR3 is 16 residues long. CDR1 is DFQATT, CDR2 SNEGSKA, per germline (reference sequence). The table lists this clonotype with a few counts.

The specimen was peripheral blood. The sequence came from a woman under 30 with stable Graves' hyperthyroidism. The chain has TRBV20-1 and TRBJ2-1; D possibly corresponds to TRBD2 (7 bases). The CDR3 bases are TGCAGTGCTAGGCCGGTAGGGGGGGGGTCCTACAATGAGCAGTTCTTC. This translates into CSARPVGGGSYNEQFF.